Below, 18 T cell receptor beta chains from the same sample are listed, as sequenced in a study of beta chain features in type 1 diabetes. These receptors' targets are unknown. Notes on the study in general: All four CD4+ subsets from Type 1 diabetes patients carried moderately but significantly shorter TCRB CDR3s.

Reverse transcribing all isolated RNA meant expressed TCRB transcripts were sequenced. Profiling relied on immunoSEQ multiplex PCR, and the TCRdb table lists in-frame clones only, not all of them. Of 330,000 or so clones detected, roughly an eighth appear once; the ten largest clones hold 0.0095% to 0.012%. The source material was naive CD4+ T cells from blood. These receptor sequences come from a woman between 18 and 29 years old with type 1 diabetes.

The table lists this clone with a few counts. The V gene is TRBV4-1, the J gene TRBJ1-2; 10 nucleotides align to TRBD1. Germline CDR1 is MGHRA and CDR2 is YSYEKL. V shed 0 bases, J shed 13 bases, and the junction held 11 bases outside the gene matches. CDR3 size: 15 residues. The CDR3 spells CASSQESGQGDLITF. The DNA of the CDR3 is TGCGCCAGCAGCCAAGAATCCGGACAGGGGGACCTTATCACCTTC.

The V gene is TRBV9, the J gene TRBJ2-7; D perhaps matches TRBD2 (5 bases). Germline V gives CDR1 SGDLS, CDR2 YYNGEE. The CDR3 spans 13 residues. V was trimmed by 4 bases and J by 1 base, leaving 9 bases between them. The CDR3 reads CASSTGVSYEQYF. In DNA form, the CDR3 reads TGTGCCAGCAGCACCGGGGTATCCTACGAGCAGTACTTC.

The chain employs TRBV7-2 and TRBJ1-4; D not resolved. This CDR3 contains 15 residues. The germline V gene has CDR1 SGHTA and CDR2 FQGNSA. V lost 1 base and J lost 8, with 14 bases in between. The chain's CDR3 is CASSLGRTMEEKLFF. DNA for the CDR3: TGTGCCAGCAGCTTAGGCAGAACAATGGAGGAAAAACTGTTTTTT.

This clone came up a few times. The chain uses TRBV2 and TRBJ1-1; D may be TRBD1 (5 bases). Germline CDR1 SNHLY, CDR2 FYNNEI. The CDR3 runs 16 residues. Trimming took 2 bases from V and 3 from J, leaving 16 bases between them. The CDR3 protein is CASSELGPREDTEAFF. CDR3 nucleotide sequence: TGTGCCAGCAGTGAACTCGGCCCCAGGGAGGACACTGAAGCTTTCTTT. The full variable domain, completed using reference TRBV2 and TRBJ1-1, is EPEVTQTPSHQVTQMGQEVILRCVPISNHLYFYWYRQILGQKVEFLVSFYNNEISEKSEIFDDQFSVERPDGSNFTLKIRSTKLEDSAMYFCASSELGPREDTEAFFGQGTRLTVV.

This clone was detected only a few times. This chain uses TRBV5-1 with TRBJ2-5, with 7 bases that match TRBD1. V shed 5 bases and J 6 bases; nucleotides not matched to a gene: 10. CDR1 is SGHRS, CDR2 YFSETQ, per germline. The CDR3 is made up of 14 amino acids. CDR3 in amino acids: CASRPRQGEKTQYF. CDR3 nucleotide sequence: TGCGCCAGCAGACCTAGACAGGGCGAGAAGACCCAGTACTTC.

There are a few counts of this clone. The rearrangement uses TRBV4-3 and TRBJ1-2, with D tentatively TRBD1 (5 bases). Trimming took off 0 bases at V and 5 bases at J, with 13 bases between the two ends. The CDR3 contains 15 residues. Germline V gene data show CDR1 as LGHNA and CDR2 as YSLEER. Written as DNA, the CDR3 is TGCGCCAGCAGCCAAGAGGGCAGGGCCGATTATGGCTACACCTTC. The encoded protein is CASSQEGRADYGYTF.

This clone was recorded a few times. The chain uses TRBV4-3 and TRBJ2-7, with D maybe TRBD1 (5 bases). The V and J ends lost 0 bases and 2 bases respectively, with 8 bases between them. This CDR3 has 14 amino acids. Per the germline V gene, CDR1 is LGHNA and CDR2 is YSLEER. The CDR3 reads CASSQDLGAYEQYF. Here the CDR3 DNA reads TGCGCCAGCAGCCAAGATTTAGGGGCCTACGAGCAGTACTTC.

This clone appeared a few times. The chain employs TRBV5-1 and TRBJ2-5; tentative D call: TRBD2 (5 bases). Per germline, CDR1 SGHRS and CDR2 YFSETQ. The CDR3 is made up of 12 amino acids. The V end lost 2 bases, the J end lost 4 bases, and 6 bases lay between the germline ends. CDR3 in amino acids: CASSFRGETQYF. DNA for the CDR3: TGCGCCAGCAGCTTCCGGGGAGAGACCCAGTACTTC.

On this clone: The sample has other DNA sequences that encode this CDR3 too. The chain combines TRBV28 with TRBJ2-3, with 7 bases identical to TRBD2. Germline V CDR1 and CDR2: MDHEN, SYDVKM. CDR3 length equals 14 residues. With 3 bases clipped from V and 3 bases from J, the junction kept 3 bases outside the gene matches. The CDR3: CASSLAGVTDTQYF. The CDR3 bases are TGTGCCAGCAGTTTGGCGGGGGTTACAGATACGCAGTATTTT.

The chain couples TRBV27 to TRBJ1-2, with D possibly being TRBD1 (6 bases). Germline lookup yields CDR1 MNHEY and CDR2 SMNVEV (reference sequence). Trimming shortened V by 5 bases and J by 6 bases, and 7 bases separated the two germline ends. CDR3 length: 11 amino acids. CDR3 region: CASSQGHGYTF. CDR3 in DNA: TGTGCCAGCAGTCAGGGGCATGGCTACACCTTC.

This clone was detected a few times. The rearrangement links TRBV5-1 to TRBJ1-5, with D maybe TRBD1 (6 bases). The CDR3 runs 16 residues. The V gene's germline CDR1 is SGHRS and CDR2 YFSETQ. Trimming removed 0 bases at V and 2 bases at J, with 12 bases between. The CDR3 region has the DNA TGCGCCAGCAGCTTGGACAGGGCGTTTGGCAATCAGCCCCAGCATTTT. Protein product: CASSLDRAFGNQPQHF.

Concerning this clone: The sample has other DNA sequences that encode this CDR3 too. The chain links TRBV5-1 to TRBJ1-2, with a weak D call TRBD1 (6 bases). Trimming pared 4 bases from V and 6 bases from J, leaving 10 bases between. The germline CDR1 and CDR2 sequences are SGHRS and YFSETQ. The CDR3 runs to 12 residues. The CDR3 nucleotides are TGCGCCAGCAGCCTACAGGGAGATGGCTACACCTTC. Its protein product is CASSLQGDGYTF.

This clone was detected a few times. The chain employs TRBV18 and TRBJ1-2; D uncertain. The CDR3 has 15 residues. Germline CDR1 reads KGHSH; CDR2 reads LQKENI. Deletions cut 2 bases from V and 4 bases from J, with 14 bases between. CDR3: CASSPTELDLYGYTF. The DNA for the CDR3 is TGTGCCAGCTCACCAACTGAACTAGACCTCTATGGCTACACCTTC.

This clone was counted a few times. The chain employs TRBV25-1 and TRBJ2-6, with D possibly being TRBD2 (5 bases). From germline, CDR1 is MGHDK and CDR2 SYGVNS. CDR3 length: 18 residues. V lost 1 base and J 0 bases, leaving 13 bases between the germline ends. The CDR3 DNA reads TGTGCCAGCAGTGAATTATCTAGCTTTCACTCTGGGGCCAACGTCCTGACTTTC. It specifies CASSELSSFHSGANVLTF.

The chain joins TRBV9 to TRBJ1-4; TRBD1 is a possible D gene (5 bases). Trimming took 0 bases from V and 6 from J, leaving 15 bases between them. Germline-derived CDR1 and CDR2 are SGDLS and YYNGEE. The CDR3 runs 16 residues. As DNA, the CDR3 is TGTGCCAGCAGCGTAGGGGCCAGGCAGGGCGATGAAAAACTGTTTTTT. It codes for CASSVGARQGDEKLFF.

This clone was observed a few times. The V and J genes are TRBV7-9 and TRBJ2-7; 7 bases are a match to TRBD1. V shed 3 bases and J 2 bases; nucleotides not matched to a gene: 7. Germline loops: CDR1 SEHNR, CDR2 FQNEAQ (reference sequence). This CDR3 comprises 15 residues. Here the CDR3 DNA reads TGTGCCAGCAGCTTCCGACAGGGAGATGCCTACGAGCAGTACTTC. This sequence encodes CASSFRQGDAYEQYF.

This clone has only a few counts. The genes are TRBV11-2 and TRBJ2-5; D gene ambiguous. Germline values: CDR1 SGHAT, CDR2 FQNNGV. V shed 0 bases and J shed 3 bases, with 8 bases lying between them. This CDR3 region has 14 residues. This CDR3 reads CASSLDPQKETQYF. Written as DNA, the CDR3 is TGTGCCAGCAGCTTAGATCCCCAGAAAGAGACCCAGTACTTC.

The chain recombines TRBV19 with TRBJ2-7, with 11 bases aligning to TRBD1. J gave up 5 bases and V 3 bases, and 6 bases lay outside the gene matches. Per germline, CDR1 LNHDA and CDR2 SQIVND (reference sequence). There are 15 residues in the CDR3. The CDR3 sequence: CASSIAGQGAHEQYF. The CDR3 nucleotides are TGTGCCAGTAGTATCGCTGGACAGGGGGCCCACGAGCAGTACTTC.